Each of the 25 T cell receptor beta chains below was sequenced from the same sample in a study of blood T cell repertoires in COVID-19. TCRdb's table, derived via immunoSEQ multiplex PCR, lists solely in-frame clones and lacks some. This repertoire shows roughly 53,000 clones, almost 85% found once; its top ten account for more than 13%. The specimen sequenced was peripheral blood. The receptor source for this set is a human donor in a cohort sampled during active COVID-19.

The chain has TRBV13 and TRBJ2-2; 8 bases are shared with TRBD2. In germline, CDR1 is PRHDT, CDR2 FYEKMQ (reference sequence). The CDR3 runs 18 residues. V shed 3 bases and J 1 base; nucleotides not matched to a gene: 10. In DNA form, the CDR3 reads TGTGCCAGCAGCTTTGGTGAAGCGGGGGTGGAGAACACCGGGGAGCTGTTTTTT. Its translation is CASSFGEAGVENTGELFF. Full variable domain (outside the CDR3, taken from reference TRBV13 and TRBJ2-2): AAGVIQSPRHLIKEKRETATLKCYPIPRHDTVYWYQQGPGQDPQFLISFYEKMQSDKGSIPDRFSAQQFSDYHSELNMSSLELGDSALYFCASSFGEAGVENTGELFFGEGSRLTVL.

The J gene is TRBJ2-3, the V gene TRBV12-3 or TRBV12-4; D not resolved. This CDR3 comprises 11 residues. The germline V and J ends were trimmed by 3 bases and 6 bases, with 4 bases remaining between them. CDR3 residues: CASSFGDTQYF. The CDR3 DNA is TGTGCCAGCAGTTTCGGGGATACGCAGTATTTT.

This clone came up once. The chain employs TRBV19 and TRBJ2-7, with D uncertain. The CDR3 is 16 residues long. Trimming shortened V by 5 bases and J by 2 bases, and 19 bases separated the two germline ends. The germline gives CDR1 LNHDA, CDR2 SQIVND (reference sequence). The CDR3 here is CASSQLGRRGAYEQYF. The CDR3 nucleotides read TGTGCCAGTAGTCAACTGGGTCGCCGAGGCGCCTACGAGCAGTACTTC.

This chain links TRBV6-5 with TRBJ2-7, with D unclear. Germline loops: CDR1 MNHEY, CDR2 SVGAGI. V was clipped by 2 bases and J by 0 bases, with 11 bases between them. The CDR3 extends over 15 amino acids. The CDR3 reads CASSYMRLSSYEQYF. Here the CDR3 DNA reads TGTGCCAGCAGTTACATGCGACTGAGCTCCTACGAGCAGTACTTC.

CDR3 region: CASSQGSSGGRDTQYF. The CDR3 DNA reads as TGCGCCAGCAGCCAAGGAAGTAGCGGGGGGCGTGATACGCAGTATTTT. The rearrangement joins TRBV4-3 to TRBJ2-3, with 10 positions matching TRBD2. V lost 1 base and J lost 6; bases outside the gene matches: 7. The CDR3 is 16 residues long. Germline CDR1 LGHNA, CDR2 YSLEER.

The V call is TRBV9, the J call TRBJ2-1; D perhaps matches TRBD2 (6 bases). The V gene's germline CDR1 is SGDLS and CDR2 YYNGEE. The CDR3 has 15 amino acids. V was clipped by 4 bases and J by 7 bases, with 18 bases between them. The CDR3 here is CASSLSSGLSNEQFF. For the CDR3, the DNA is TGTGCCAGCAGCCTGAGTAGCGGCCTTTCGAATGAGCAGTTCTTC.

V gene TRBV5-4 combines with J gene TRBJ2-1, with D possibly TRBD2 on 5 matching bases. The CDR3 is 15 amino acids. V gave up 4 bases and J gave up 1 base, with 12 bases separating them. Germline V CDR1 and CDR2: SGHNT, YYREEE (reference sequence). CDR3 DNA: TGTGCCAGCAGCCCGGATCTAGCTTCCTACAATGAGCAGTTCTTC. This encodes CASSPDLASYNEQFF.

The V gene is TRBV27, the J gene TRBJ1-4; TRBD1 is a possible D gene (5 bases). With 2 bases removed from V and 8 bases from J, the gap between germline ends came to 18 bases. This CDR3 is 16 amino acids long. CDR1 and CDR2 from the germline V gene are MNHEY and SMNVEV (reference sequence). The CDR3 loop is CASSLLGGSTGEKLFF. In nucleotides, the CDR3 is TGTGCCAGCAGTTTACTCGGTGGCAGCACAGGCGAAAAACTGTTTTTT.

The chain couples TRBV7-2 to TRBJ2-5, with TRBD2 matching 12 bases. This CDR3 spans 14 amino acids. The ends lost 8 bases at V and 5 bases at J; junction bases unmatched: 6. Germline CDR1 reads SGHTA; CDR2 reads FQGNSA. CDR3 protein: CASSSGGAWETQYF. CDR3 nucleotides: TGTGCCAGCTCTAGCGGGGGGGCCTGGGAGACCCAGTACTTC. Based on the CDR3 plus reference TRBV7-2 and TRBJ2-5, the full variable domain is GAGVSQSPSNKVTEKGKDVELRCDPISGHTALYWYRQSLGQGLEFLIYFQGNSAPDKSGLPSDRFSAERTGGSVSTLTIQRTQQEDSAVYLCASSSGGAWETQYFGPGTRLLVL.

V is TRBV24-1 and J is TRBJ1-2; D remains unclear. Per the germline V gene, CDR1 is KGHDR and CDR2 is SFDVKD. Trimming cost V 6 bases and J 6 bases, with 10 bases left between them. This CDR3 has 12 residues. CDR3 coding DNA: TGTGCCACCAGTAACGGGTTAAATGGCTACACCTTC. This codes for CATSNGLNGYTF.

J is TRBJ1-2 and V is TRBV6-2 or TRBV6-3; 7 nucleotides agree with TRBD1. Per germline, CDR1 MNHEY and CDR2 SVGEGT. There are 14 residues in the CDR3. Trimming removed 6 bases from V and 8 bases from J; junction bases left unmatched: 12. This CDR3 is CASSRGTETGGYTF. CDR3 DNA sequence: TGTGCCAGCAGCCGCGGGACAGAAACTGGCGGCTACACCTTC.

The CDR3 sequence is CASSTQGGPNSPLHF. CDR3 bases: TGTGCCAGCAGTACCCAAGGGGGCCCGAATTCACCCCTCCACTTT. The rearrangement uses TRBV27 and TRBJ1-6; TRBD1 aligns across 7 bases. CDR3 length equals 15 residues. CDR1 and CDR2 from the germline V gene are MNHEY and SMNVEV (reference sequence). V shed 5 bases, J shed 7 bases, and the junction held 8 bases outside the gene matches.

The chain has TRBV5-5 and TRBJ2-1; 9 positions agree with TRBD2. CDR1 is SGHKS, CDR2 YYEKEE, per germline (reference sequence). The CDR3 has 15 residues. The V gene end was trimmed by 2 bases and the J gene end by 6 bases; junction bases not matched to a gene: 6. CDR3 nucleotides: TGTGCCAGCAGCTTTCGGCTAGCGGGGAGCAATGAGCAGTTCTTC. Residues: CASSFRLAGSNEQFF.

The rearrangement joins TRBV5-6 to TRBJ2-1, with 10 bases matching TRBD2. Germline CDR1 is SGHDT and CDR2 is YYEEEE. This CDR3 contains 17 residues. With V trimmed by 4 bases and J by 8 bases, 15 bases remained unmatched. The CDR3 sequence is CASSVIAGGLAFDEQFF. The CDR3 DNA reads as TGTGCCAGCAGCGTAATAGCGGGGGGCCTGGCCTTCGATGAGCAGTTCTTC.

In its sample, this clone was seen once. The rearrangement uses TRBV28 and TRBJ2-7, with TRBD1 matching 8 bases. Germline V CDR1 and CDR2: MDHEN, SYDVKM. CDR3 length: 14 amino acids. V was pared by 3 bases and J by 4 bases, with 5 bases of the junction left unmatched. The CDR3 region has the DNA TGTGCCAGCAGTTTCTCAGGGGGCTATTACGAGCAGTACTTC. Amino acid sequence: CASSFSGGYYEQYF.

This chain links TRBV28 with TRBJ1-3; the D gene is possibly TRBD1 (5 bases). The CDR3 has 13 residues. CDR1 is MDHEN and CDR2 is SYDVKM in the germline V gene. The V end lost 6 bases, the J end lost 2 bases, and 8 bases lay between the germline ends. The CDR3 loop reads CASSGTPGNTIYF. The DNA of the CDR3 is TGTGCCAGCAGCGGGACTCCTGGAAACACCATATATTTT.

The chain couples TRBV19 to TRBJ1-5; D ambiguous. Looked up from germline, CDR1 is LNHDA and CDR2 is SQIVND (reference sequence). V shed 7 bases and J shed 0 bases, with 16 bases lying between them. This CDR3 is built from 16 residues. The CDR3 DNA reads as TGTGCCAGTAAAGGAGGAGCGGCTTATAGCAATCAGCCCCAGCATTTT. Protein sequence: CASKGGAAYSNQPQHF.

The table lists this clone with a few counts. V is TRBV27 and J is TRBJ2-7; 7 positions agree with TRBD1. The V gene end was trimmed by 3 bases and the J gene end by 0 bases; junction bases not matched to a gene: 2. Germline lookup yields CDR1 MNHEY and CDR2 SMNVEV (reference sequence). This CDR3 region has 14 residues. The CDR3 here is CASSFGQDSYEQYF. The CDR3 DNA is TGTGCCAGCAGTTTCGGACAGGACTCCTACGAGCAGTACTTC.

The chain links TRBV25-1 to TRBJ1-5, with no clear D. Germline values: CDR1 MGHDK, CDR2 SYGVNS. Trimming took 4 bases from V and 6 from J, leaving 13 bases between them. This CDR3 has 14 residues. In DNA form, the CDR3 reads TGTGCCAGCAGTGCTGGTACAGTGAGTCAGCCCCAGCATTTT. The encoded protein is CASSAGTVSQPQHF.

J is TRBJ1-2 and V is TRBV2, with unresolved D. V was pared by 7 bases and J by 2 bases, with 11 bases between. Germline-derived CDR1 and CDR2 are SNHLY and FYNNEI. CDR3 length equals 13 residues. CDR3 DNA: TGTGCCAGCAATCGGGGTGACAACTATGGCTACACCTTC. It yields the protein CASNRGDNYGYTF.

V usage is TRBV5-8 and J usage is TRBJ1-5, with TRBD1 matching over 9 bases. From germline, CDR1 is SGHTS and CDR2 YDEGEE. The junction had 10 bases not matched to a gene; V was cut back by 5 bases and J by 1 base. The length of the CDR3 is 17 residues. In nucleotides, the CDR3 is TGTGCCAGCAGTCCGGACAGGGGAAGAGGGAGCAATCAGCCCCAGCATTTT. Amino acid sequence: CASSPDRGRGSNQPQHF.

The chain has TRBV27 and TRBJ2-3; a possible D gene is TRBD1 (6 bases). Germline CDR1 is MNHEY and CDR2 is SMNVEV (reference sequence). Trimming shortened V by 2 bases and J by 2 bases, and 8 bases separated the two germline ends. CDR3 size: 14 residues. The CDR3 loop reads CASSLDRSTDTQYF. The CDR3 region has the DNA TGTGCCAGCAGTTTAGACAGGTCCACAGATACGCAGTATTTT.

The chain uses TRBV30 and TRBJ1-1; maybe TRBD1 (5 bases). Germline loops: CDR1 GTSNPN, CDR2 SVGIG (reference sequence). Trimming pared 0 bases from V and 8 bases from J, leaving 10 bases between. The CDR3 spans 12 residues. The CDR3 sequence is CAWSVGRTEAFF. CDR3 DNA: TGTGCCTGGAGTGTGGGGCGGACGGAAGCTTTCTTT.

DNA of the CDR3: TGTGCCACCGGAGGATTGGGTGAGCAGTTCTTC. This sequence encodes CATGGLGEQFF. The rearrangement links TRBV28 to TRBJ2-1, with D possibly TRBD2 on 5 matching bases. The CDR3 contains 11 residues. Germline values: CDR1 MDHEN, CDR2 SYDVKM. V was pared by 10 bases and J by 9 bases, with 13 bases between.

The rearrangement links TRBV6-6 to TRBJ1-2; TRBD1 matches at 8 bases. Germline V gene lookup returns CDR1 MNHNY and CDR2 SVGAGI (reference sequence). This CDR3 comprises 13 residues. After removal of 5 bases from V and 8 bases from J, the junction contained 7 bases not matched to a gene. CDR3 amino acids: CASSPGGIEGYTF. CDR3 nucleotide sequence: TGTGCCAGCAGTCCAGGGGGCATTGAAGGCTACACCTTC.